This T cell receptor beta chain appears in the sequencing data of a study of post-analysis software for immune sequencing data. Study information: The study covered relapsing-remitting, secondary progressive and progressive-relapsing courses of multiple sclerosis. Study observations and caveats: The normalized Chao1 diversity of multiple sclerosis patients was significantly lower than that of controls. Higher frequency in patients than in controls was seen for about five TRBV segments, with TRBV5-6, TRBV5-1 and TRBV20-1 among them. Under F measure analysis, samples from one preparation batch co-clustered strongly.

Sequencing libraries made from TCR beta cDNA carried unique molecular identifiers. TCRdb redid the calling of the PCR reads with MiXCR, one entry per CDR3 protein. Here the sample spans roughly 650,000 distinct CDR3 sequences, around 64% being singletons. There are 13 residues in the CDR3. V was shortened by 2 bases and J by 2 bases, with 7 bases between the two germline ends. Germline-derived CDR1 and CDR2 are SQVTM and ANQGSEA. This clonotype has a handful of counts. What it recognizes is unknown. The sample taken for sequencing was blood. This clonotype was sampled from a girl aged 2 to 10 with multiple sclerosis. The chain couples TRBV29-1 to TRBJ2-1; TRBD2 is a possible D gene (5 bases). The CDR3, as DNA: TGCAGCGTTGAACGGACTCCCTACAATGAGCAGTTCTTC. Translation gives CSVERTPYNEQFF.